The 19 T cell receptor beta chains listed next were all sequenced from one sample in a study of blood T cell repertoires in COVID-19. Sequencing used immunoSEQ multiplex PCR; TCRdb keeps in-frame clones, though not all of them. This table holds roughly 250,000 clones, 88% found once. Material: peripheral blood. Source of these receptors: a woman aged 40 to 50 who had recovered from COVID-19.

This sequence joins TRBV5-5 and TRBJ2-7; 8 positions match TRBD1. The V and J ends lost 4 bases and 7 bases, in that order; junction bases with no gene match: 10. Looked up from germline, CDR1 is SGHKS and CDR2 is YYEKEE (reference sequence). CDR3 length equals 14 residues. The CDR3 DNA sequence: TGTGCCAGCAGCCCCACACAGGGGGTGGGGGAGCAGTACTTC. This encodes CASSPTQGVGEQYF.

This clone is a singleton in its sample. V and J are TRBV9 and TRBJ2-5; 10 nucleotides agree with TRBD2. The CDR3 runs to 15 residues. Germline loops: CDR1 SGDLS, CDR2 YYNGEE. V trimming: 4 bases; J trimming: 5 bases; junction bases outside the gene matches: 8. CDR3 DNA sequence: TGTGCCAGCAGCCAAACCAGCGGGAGGGGGGAGACCCAGTACTTC. Translated: CASSQTSGRGETQYF. The whole variable domain, filled in from reference TRBV9 and TRBJ2-5, reads DSGVTQTPKHLITATGQRVTLRCSPRSGDLSVYWYQQSLDQGLQFLIQYYNGEERAKGNILERFSAQQFPDLHSELNLSSLELGDSALYFCASSQTSGRGETQYFGPGTRLLVL.

V is TRBV6-6 and J is TRBJ1-5, with D maybe TRBD1 (6 bases). Looked up from germline, CDR1 is MNHNY and CDR2 is SVGAGI (reference sequence). CDR3 length equals 15 residues. Between the trimmed V and J ends, which lost 3 bases and 5 bases, there was a span of 14 bases. CDR3 sequence: CASSYWGRGDQPQHF. Written as DNA, the CDR3 is TGTGCCAGCAGTTATTGGGGCAGGGGAGATCAGCCCCAGCATTTT.

The genes are TRBV4-3 and TRBJ1-4; the D gene is possibly TRBD1 (5 bases). Looked up from germline, CDR1 is LGHNA and CDR2 is YSLEER. With 3 bases removed from V and 3 bases from J, the gap between germline ends came to 14 bases. The CDR3 has 16 amino acids. The CDR3 spells CASSQGRADPNEKLFF. DNA for the CDR3: TGCGCCAGCAGCCAGGGCAGGGCAGACCCTAATGAAAAACTGTTTTTT.

This chain links TRBV7-2 with TRBJ2-2, with 7 nucleotides matching TRBD1. Germline trimming cut 5 bases from V and 9 bases from J; bases unmatched to any gene: 15. This CDR3 comprises 16 residues. The germline V gene has CDR1 SGHTA and CDR2 FQGNSA. The CDR3 bases are TGTGCCAGCAGCAAAGGGGACAGCCTTTCCGGCCGGGAGCTGTTTTTT. Translation: CASSKGDSLSGRELFF.

Only one count was recorded for this clone. The V call is TRBV4-3, the J call TRBJ2-3; 9 nucleotides match TRBD1. The junction had 10 bases not matched to a gene; V was cut back by 1 base and J by 8 bases. The CDR3 consists of 16 residues. Germline V gene sequence: CDR1 LGHNA, CDR2 YSLEER. The CDR3 nucleotides read TGCGCCAGCAGCCAAGCGACAGGGGGAGGGCCGGGTACGCAGTATTTT. Translated, it gives CASSQATGGGPGTQYF.

This clone was found once. CDR3 in amino acids: CASRRTGNTEAFF. Here the CDR3 DNA reads TGTGCCAGCCGACGGACAGGGAACACTGAAGCTTTCTTT. V is TRBV14 and J is TRBJ1-1, with 7 bases that match TRBD1. Per germline, CDR1 SGHDN and CDR2 FVKESK. This CDR3 region has 13 residues. Trimming at V came to 8 bases and at J to 1 base, leaving 4 bases not matched to a gene.

The J gene is TRBJ2-1, the V gene TRBV4-3; D is perhaps TRBD2 (5 bases). Germline CDR1 and CDR2: LGHNA and YSLEER. This CDR3 region has 18 residues. The V gene lost 0 bases and the J gene lost 1 base, with 16 bases spanning the gap. This CDR3 reads CASSQEVWMGASYNEQFF. CDR3 DNA: TGCGCCAGCAGCCAAGAGGTCTGGATGGGAGCTTCCTACAATGAGCAGTTCTTC.

The chain uses TRBV28 and TRBJ1-5; TRBD1 matches at 8 bases. Per germline, CDR1 MDHEN and CDR2 SYDVKM. The CDR3 loop spans 16 amino acids. V dropped 6 bases and J dropped 3; count of bases not matched to a gene: 10. The CDR3 sequence: CASSRHGQGDNQPQHF. CDR3 DNA sequence: TGTGCCAGCAGCCGACACGGACAGGGCGACAATCAGCCCCAGCATTTT.

The chain combines TRBV6-5 with TRBJ1-1, with no clear D. Germline CDR1 reads MNHEY; CDR2 reads SVGAGI. The length of the CDR3 is 15 residues. Trimming stripped 7 bases from V and 1 base from J, with 16 bases between. The CDR3, as DNA: TGTGCCAGCAAGACCCCCGGCAGGCCGAACACTGAAGCTTTCTTT. Residues: CASKTPGRPNTEAFF.

CDR3 amino acids: CASSLGGQGIRGYTF. In nucleotides, the CDR3 is TGTGCCAGCAGCTTAGGGGGACAGGGGATACGTGGCTACACCTTC. The V call is TRBV7-2, the J call TRBJ1-2; 10 positions match TRBD1. The V gene end was trimmed by 1 base and the J gene end by 7 bases; junction bases not matched to a gene: 6. Germline assignment: CDR1 SGHTA and CDR2 FQGNSA. The CDR3 has 15 amino acids.

The V call is TRBV29-1, the J call TRBJ2-5; 7 bases fit TRBD2. CDR1 is SQVTM and CDR2 is ANQGSEA in the germline V gene. There are 10 residues in the CDR3. V lost 7 bases and J lost 5; bases outside the gene matches: 1. As DNA, the CDR3 is TGCAGCGCCGGGGGGGAGACCCAGTACTTC. Translating it yields CSAGGETQYF.

This rearrangement joins TRBV7-6 to TRBJ1-5; perhaps TRBD1 as D (5 bases). This CDR3 spans 15 amino acids. V shed 2 bases and J shed 6 bases, with 14 bases lying between them. Germline V gives CDR1 SGHVS, CDR2 FNYEAQ. In DNA form, the CDR3 reads TGTGCCAGCAGCTTATCCCCGGGGGGGGGTCAGCCCCAGCATTTT. Encoded protein: CASSLSPGGGQPQHF.

CDR3 sequence (DNA): TGTGCCAGCAGCTTAGAGGGGGCAGTGGGTGAAGCTTTCTTT. This encodes CASSLEGAVGEAFF. The genes are TRBV7-2 and TRBJ1-1; 7 bases are a match to TRBD1. This CDR3 is built from 14 residues. V was clipped by 1 base and J by 7 bases; unmatched bases: 6. Looked up from germline, CDR1 is SGHTA and CDR2 is FQGNSA.

In this sample, this clone turned up a few times. This chain uses TRBV12-3 or TRBV12-4 with TRBJ2-1, with D perhaps TRBD2 (5 bases). The CDR3 is made up of 12 amino acids. Trimming left V 6 bases short and J 8 bases short, with 11 bases between. The CDR3 reads CASSRGWDEQFF. CDR3 in DNA: TGTGCCAGCAGCCGAGGGTGGGATGAGCAGTTCTTC.

This clone was observed a single time. The rearrangement joins TRBV12-3 or TRBV12-4 to TRBJ2-1, with a tentative D call TRBD1 (7 bases). Between the trimmed V and J ends, which lost 5 bases and 6 bases, there was a span of 11 bases. The CDR3 runs to 13 residues. The CDR3 region has the DNA TGTGCCAGCAGTGACCAGGGGGGCAATGAGCAGTTCTTC. Its protein product is CASSDQGGNEQFF.

The chain is built from TRBV6-5 and TRBJ1-3; D gene ambiguous. Trimming stripped 8 bases from V and 8 bases from J, with 19 bases between. CDR3 length: 14 residues. Germline V gene lookup returns CDR1 MNHEY and CDR2 SVGAGI. CDR3: CASRGLDPRDTIYF. CDR3 nucleotide sequence: TGTGCCAGCCGAGGACTCGACCCGCGGGACACCATATATTTT.

The gene calls are TRBV6-5 and TRBJ1-2, with 7 positions matching TRBD1. This CDR3 contains 16 residues. The V gene end was trimmed by 0 bases and the J gene end by 3 bases; junction bases not matched to a gene: 7. Germline assignment: CDR1 MNHEY and CDR2 SVGAGI. The CDR3 DNA is TGTGCCAGCAGTTACTCCGGGGGGGACAGCCACTATGGCTACACCTTC. Encoded protein: CASSYSGGDSHYGYTF.

The rearrangement uses TRBV6-5 and TRBJ2-1; perhaps TRBD1 as D (6 bases). From germline, CDR1 is MNHEY and CDR2 SVGAGI. This CDR3 is 15 amino acids long. Trimming removed 0 bases from V and 5 bases from J, with 11 bases in between. The CDR3 bases are TGTGCCAGCAGTTACTCAAGGGGACATCACAATGAGCAGTTCTTC. Protein sequence: CASSYSRGHHNEQFF.